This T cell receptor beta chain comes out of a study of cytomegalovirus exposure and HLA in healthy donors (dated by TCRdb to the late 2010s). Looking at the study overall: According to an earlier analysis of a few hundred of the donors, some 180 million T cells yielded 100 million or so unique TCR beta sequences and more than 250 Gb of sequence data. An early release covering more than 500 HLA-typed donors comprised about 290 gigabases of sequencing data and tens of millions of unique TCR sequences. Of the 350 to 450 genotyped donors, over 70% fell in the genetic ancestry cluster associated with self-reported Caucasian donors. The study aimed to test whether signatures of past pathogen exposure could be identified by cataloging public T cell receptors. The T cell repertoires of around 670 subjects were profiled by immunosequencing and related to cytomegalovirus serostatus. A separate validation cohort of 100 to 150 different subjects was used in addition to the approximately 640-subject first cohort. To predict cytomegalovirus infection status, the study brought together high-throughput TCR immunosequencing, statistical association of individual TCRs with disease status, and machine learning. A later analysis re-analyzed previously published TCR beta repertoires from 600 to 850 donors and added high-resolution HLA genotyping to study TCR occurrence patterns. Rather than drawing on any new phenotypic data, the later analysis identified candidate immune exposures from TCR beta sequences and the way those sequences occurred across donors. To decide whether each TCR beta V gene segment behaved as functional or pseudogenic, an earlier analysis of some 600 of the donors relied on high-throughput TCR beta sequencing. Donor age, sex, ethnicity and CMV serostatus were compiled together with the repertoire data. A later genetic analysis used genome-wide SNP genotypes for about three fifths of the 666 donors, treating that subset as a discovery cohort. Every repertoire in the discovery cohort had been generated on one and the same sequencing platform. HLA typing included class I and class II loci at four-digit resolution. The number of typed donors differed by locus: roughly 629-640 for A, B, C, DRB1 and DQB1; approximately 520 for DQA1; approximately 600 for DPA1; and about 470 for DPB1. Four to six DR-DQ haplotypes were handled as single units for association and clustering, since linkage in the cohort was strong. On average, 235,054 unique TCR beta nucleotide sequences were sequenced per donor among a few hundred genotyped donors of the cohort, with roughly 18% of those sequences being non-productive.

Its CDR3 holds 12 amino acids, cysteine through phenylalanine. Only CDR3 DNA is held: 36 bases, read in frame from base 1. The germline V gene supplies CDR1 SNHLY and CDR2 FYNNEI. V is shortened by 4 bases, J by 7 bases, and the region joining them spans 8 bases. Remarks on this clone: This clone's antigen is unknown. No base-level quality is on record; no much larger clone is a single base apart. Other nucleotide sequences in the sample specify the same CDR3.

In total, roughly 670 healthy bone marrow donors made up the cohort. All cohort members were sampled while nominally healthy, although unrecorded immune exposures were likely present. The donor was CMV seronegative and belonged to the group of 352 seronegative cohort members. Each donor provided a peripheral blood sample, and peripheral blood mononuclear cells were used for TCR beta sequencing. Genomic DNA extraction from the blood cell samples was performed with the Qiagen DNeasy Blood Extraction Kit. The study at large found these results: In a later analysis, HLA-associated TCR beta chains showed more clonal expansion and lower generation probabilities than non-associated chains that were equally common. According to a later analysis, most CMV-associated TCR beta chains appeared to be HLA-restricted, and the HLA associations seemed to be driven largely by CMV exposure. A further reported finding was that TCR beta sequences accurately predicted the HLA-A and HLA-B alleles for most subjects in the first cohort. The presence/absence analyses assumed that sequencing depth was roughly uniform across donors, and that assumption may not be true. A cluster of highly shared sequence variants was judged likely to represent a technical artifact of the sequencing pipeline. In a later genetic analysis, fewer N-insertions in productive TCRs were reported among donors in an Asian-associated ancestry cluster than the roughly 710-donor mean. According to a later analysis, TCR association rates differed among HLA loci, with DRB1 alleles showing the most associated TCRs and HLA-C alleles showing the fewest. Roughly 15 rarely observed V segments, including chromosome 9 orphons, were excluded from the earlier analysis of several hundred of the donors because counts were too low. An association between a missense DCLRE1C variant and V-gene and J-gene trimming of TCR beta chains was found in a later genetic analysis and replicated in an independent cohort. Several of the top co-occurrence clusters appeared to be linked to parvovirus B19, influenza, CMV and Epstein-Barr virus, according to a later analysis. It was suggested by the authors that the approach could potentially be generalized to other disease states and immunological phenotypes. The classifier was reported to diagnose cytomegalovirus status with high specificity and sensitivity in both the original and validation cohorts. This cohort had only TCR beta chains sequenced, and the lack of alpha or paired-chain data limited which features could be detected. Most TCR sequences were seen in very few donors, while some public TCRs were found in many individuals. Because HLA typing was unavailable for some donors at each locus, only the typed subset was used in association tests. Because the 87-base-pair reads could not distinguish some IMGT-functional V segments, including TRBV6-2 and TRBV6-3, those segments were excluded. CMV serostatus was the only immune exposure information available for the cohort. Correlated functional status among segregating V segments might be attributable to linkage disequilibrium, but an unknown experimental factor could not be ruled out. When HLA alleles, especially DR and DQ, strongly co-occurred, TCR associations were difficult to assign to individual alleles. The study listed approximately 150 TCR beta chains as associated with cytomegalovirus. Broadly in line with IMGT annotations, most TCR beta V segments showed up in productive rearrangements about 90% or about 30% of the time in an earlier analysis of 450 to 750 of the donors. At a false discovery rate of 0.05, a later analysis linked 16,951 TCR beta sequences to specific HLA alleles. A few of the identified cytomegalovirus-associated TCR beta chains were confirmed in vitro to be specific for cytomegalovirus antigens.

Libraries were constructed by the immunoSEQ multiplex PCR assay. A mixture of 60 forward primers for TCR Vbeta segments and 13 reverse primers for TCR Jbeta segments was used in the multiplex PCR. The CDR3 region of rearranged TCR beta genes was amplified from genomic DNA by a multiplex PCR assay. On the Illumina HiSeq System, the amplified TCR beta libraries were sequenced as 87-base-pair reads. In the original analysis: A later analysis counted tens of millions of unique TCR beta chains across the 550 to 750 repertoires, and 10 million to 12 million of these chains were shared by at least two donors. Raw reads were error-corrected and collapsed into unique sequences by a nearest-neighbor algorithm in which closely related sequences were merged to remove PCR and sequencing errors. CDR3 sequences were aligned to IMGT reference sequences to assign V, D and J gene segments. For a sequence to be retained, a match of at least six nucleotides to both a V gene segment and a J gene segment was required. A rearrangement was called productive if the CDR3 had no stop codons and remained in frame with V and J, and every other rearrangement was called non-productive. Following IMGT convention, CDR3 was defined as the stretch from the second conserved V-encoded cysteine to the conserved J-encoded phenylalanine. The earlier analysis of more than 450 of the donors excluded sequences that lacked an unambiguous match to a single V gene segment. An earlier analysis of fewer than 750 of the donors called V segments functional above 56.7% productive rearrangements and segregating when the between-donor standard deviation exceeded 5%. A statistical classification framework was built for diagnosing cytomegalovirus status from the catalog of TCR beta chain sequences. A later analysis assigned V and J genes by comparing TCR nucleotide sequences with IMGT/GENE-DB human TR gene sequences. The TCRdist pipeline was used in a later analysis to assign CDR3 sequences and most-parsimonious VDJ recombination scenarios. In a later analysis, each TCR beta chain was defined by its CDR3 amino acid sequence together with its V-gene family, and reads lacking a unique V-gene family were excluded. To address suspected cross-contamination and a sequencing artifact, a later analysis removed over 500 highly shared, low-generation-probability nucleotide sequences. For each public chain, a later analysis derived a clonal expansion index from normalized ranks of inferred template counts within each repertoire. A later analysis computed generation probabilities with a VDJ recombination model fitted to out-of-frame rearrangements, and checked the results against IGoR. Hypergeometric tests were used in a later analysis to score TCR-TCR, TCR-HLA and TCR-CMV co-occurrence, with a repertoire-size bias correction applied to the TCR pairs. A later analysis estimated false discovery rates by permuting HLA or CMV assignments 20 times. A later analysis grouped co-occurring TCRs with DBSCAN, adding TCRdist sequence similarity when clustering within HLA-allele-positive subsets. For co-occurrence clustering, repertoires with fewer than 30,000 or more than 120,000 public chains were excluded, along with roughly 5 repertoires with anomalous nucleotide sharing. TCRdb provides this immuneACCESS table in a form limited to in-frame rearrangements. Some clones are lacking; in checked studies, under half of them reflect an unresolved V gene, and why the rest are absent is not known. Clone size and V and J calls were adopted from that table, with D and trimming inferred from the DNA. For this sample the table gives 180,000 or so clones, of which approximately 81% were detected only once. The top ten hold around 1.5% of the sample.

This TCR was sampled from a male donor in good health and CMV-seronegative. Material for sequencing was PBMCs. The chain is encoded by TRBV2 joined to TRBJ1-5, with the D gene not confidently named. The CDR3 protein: CASSGEVQPQHF. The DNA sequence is TGTGCCAGCAGTGGAGAGGTCCAGCCCCAGCATTTT.